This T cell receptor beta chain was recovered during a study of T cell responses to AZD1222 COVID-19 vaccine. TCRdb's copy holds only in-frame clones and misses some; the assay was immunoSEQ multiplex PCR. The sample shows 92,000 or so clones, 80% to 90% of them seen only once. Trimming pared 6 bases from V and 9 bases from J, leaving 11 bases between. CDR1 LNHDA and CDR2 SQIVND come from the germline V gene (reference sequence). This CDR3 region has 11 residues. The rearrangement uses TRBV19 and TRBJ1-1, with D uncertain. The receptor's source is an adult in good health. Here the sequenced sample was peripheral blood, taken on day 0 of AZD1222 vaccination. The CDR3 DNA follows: TGTGCCAGTAGAAGGAGGGTCCAAGCTTTCTTT. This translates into CASRRRVQAFF.